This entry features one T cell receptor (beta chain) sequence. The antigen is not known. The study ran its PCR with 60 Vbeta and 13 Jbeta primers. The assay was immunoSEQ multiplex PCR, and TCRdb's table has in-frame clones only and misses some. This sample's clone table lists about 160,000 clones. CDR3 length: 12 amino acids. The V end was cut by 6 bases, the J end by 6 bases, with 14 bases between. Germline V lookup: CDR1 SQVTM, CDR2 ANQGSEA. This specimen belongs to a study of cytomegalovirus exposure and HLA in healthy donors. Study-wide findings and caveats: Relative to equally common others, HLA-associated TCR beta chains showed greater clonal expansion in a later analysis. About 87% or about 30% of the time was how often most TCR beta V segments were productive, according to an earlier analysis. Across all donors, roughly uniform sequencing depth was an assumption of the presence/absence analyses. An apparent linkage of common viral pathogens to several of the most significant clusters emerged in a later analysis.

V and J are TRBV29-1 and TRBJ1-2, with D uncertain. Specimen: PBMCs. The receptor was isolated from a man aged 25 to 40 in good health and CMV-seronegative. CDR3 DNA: TGCAGCGTGTACCCGGAGCCTAATGGCTACACCTTC. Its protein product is CSVYPEPNGYTF.